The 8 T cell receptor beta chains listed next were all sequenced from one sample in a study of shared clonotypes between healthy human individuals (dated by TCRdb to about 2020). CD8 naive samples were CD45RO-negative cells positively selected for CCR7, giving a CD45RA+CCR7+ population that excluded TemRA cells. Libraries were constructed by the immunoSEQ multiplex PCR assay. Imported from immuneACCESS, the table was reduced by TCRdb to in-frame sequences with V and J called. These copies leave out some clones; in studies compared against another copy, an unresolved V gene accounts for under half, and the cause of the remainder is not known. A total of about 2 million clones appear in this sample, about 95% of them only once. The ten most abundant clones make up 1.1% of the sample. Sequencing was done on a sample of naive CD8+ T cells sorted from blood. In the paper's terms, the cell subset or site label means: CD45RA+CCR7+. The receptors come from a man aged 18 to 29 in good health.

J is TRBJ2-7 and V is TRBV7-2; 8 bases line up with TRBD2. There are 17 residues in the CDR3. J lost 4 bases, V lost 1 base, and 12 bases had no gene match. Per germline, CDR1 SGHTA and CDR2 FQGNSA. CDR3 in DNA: TGTGCCAGCAGCTTAGTCGGTACTAGCGGTTACCTTTACGAGCAGTACTTC. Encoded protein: CASSLVGTSGYLYEQYF. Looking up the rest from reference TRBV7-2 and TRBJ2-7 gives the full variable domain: GAGVSQSPSNKVTEKGKDVELRCDPISGHTALYWYRQSLGQGLEFLIYFQGNSAPDKSGLPSDRFSAERTGGSVSTLTIQRTQQEDSAVYLCASSLVGTSGYLYEQYFGPGTRLTVT.

The CDR3 loop is CASSPQDPGTGELFF. DNA for the CDR3: TGTGCCAGCTCACCACAGGACCCTGGGACCGGGGAGCTGTTTTTT. The chain joins TRBV18 to TRBJ2-2; D ambiguous. This CDR3 has 15 amino acids. Germline V gives CDR1 KGHSH, CDR2 LQKENI. Trimming shortened V by 1 base and J by 5 bases, and 11 bases separated the two germline ends.

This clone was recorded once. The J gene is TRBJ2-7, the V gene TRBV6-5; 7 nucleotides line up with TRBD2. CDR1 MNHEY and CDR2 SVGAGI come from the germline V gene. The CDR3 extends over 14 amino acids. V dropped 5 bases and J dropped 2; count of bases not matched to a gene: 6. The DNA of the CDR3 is TGTGCCAGCAGTGTCACTAGCGAGACCTACGAGCAGTACTTC. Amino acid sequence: CASSVTSETYEQYF.

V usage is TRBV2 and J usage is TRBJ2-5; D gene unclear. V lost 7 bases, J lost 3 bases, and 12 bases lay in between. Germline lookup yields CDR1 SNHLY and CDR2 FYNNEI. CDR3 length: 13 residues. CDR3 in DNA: TGTGCCAGCACACAAGACGGTGAAGAGACCCAGTACTTC. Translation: CASTQDGEETQYF.

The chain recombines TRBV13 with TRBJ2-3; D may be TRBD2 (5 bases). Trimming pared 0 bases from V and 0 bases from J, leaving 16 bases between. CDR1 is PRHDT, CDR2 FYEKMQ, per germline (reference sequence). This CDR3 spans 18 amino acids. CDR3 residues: CASSLGGLEDQSTDTQYF. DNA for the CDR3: TGTGCCAGCAGCTTAGGTGGGCTGGAGGACCAGAGCACAGATACGCAGTATTTT.

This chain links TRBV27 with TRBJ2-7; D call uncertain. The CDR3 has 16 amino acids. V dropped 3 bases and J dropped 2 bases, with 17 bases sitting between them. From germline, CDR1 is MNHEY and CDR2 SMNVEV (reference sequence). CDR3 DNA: TGTGCCAGCAGTTTCCGGCTAGACAACCCGACCTACGAGCAGTACTTC. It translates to CASSFRLDNPTYEQYF.

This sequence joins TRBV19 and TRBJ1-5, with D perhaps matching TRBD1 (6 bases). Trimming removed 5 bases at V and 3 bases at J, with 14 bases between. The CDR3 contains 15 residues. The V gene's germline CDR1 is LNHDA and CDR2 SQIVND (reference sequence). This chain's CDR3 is CASSVGGRDNQPQHF. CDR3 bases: TGTGCCAGTAGTGTAGGGGGTAGGGACAATCAGCCCCAGCATTTT.

The CDR3 region is CASSLFDSEAFF. The CDR3 nucleotides are TGTGCCAGCAGCTTATTCGACAGTGAAGCTTTCTTT. This chain connects TRBV7-9 to TRBJ1-1; D possibly corresponds to TRBD1 (5 bases). CDR1 and CDR2 from the germline V gene are SEHNR and FQNEAQ (reference sequence). The CDR3 length is 12 residues. Trimming left V 2 bases short and J 7 bases short, with 8 bases between.